This T cell receptor (beta chain) appears in the sequencing data of a study of T cell repertoires in cytomegalovirus infection (dated 2019 in TCRdb). Study-wide context: The HLA type of each donor mattered for the analysis, because public TCR beta signatures pointed to carriage of CMV infection along with the matching HLA type.

Sequencing was carried out with an Illumina HiSeq 1500. TCRdb took the public reads, trimmed them with fastp at Q25, ran MiXCR for clone calling and kept in-frame beta chains. A single entry per CDR3 protein holds the most common genes and DNA from its merged rows. Within this sample are some 160,000 distinct CDR3 sequences, with 15% to 20% of them counted one time only. Around a sixth of the sample is taken by the ten largest. Per the germline V gene (reference sequence), DFQATT is the CDR1 and SNEGSKA is the CDR2. V lost 4 bases and J lost 0 bases, and the count of bases not matched to a germline gene is 19. Spanning cysteine to phenylalanine, the CDR3 consists of 19 amino acids. Just CDR3 DNA is preserved here, 57 bases in frame from base 1. This clonotype was found a few times. Its binding antigen is unknown. The input lacks base qualities; no much larger clone sits a single base away. Study-level results and caveats: In both this cohort and an independent cohort of under 450 donors, the cumulative frequency of public TCR beta family members distinguished carriers of CMV infection plus the relevant HLA type. The ex vivo response was dominated by HLA-C-restricted CMV-specific TCR beta clonotypes, which also provided the single most frequent clonotype in two of eight donors.

This sequence uses TRBV20-1 and TRBJ2-3, with TRBD1 matching 7 junction bases. The receptor comes from a human donor in good health (CMV status not recorded). Some clones in this sample may be carry-over from other donors' samples. The sample consisted of CD8+ T cells from PBMCs. Read as DNA, the sequence is TGCAGTGCTACGCTGGACAGGTTAGGGTGGGACCCTAGCACAGATACGCAGTATTTT. It encodes CSATLDRLGWDPSTDTQYF.